A single sample gave rise to the 16 T cell receptor beta chains below, sequenced in a study of shared clonotypes between healthy human individuals. Terminally differentiated effector memory CD45RA+ cells were excluded from the naive CD8 cells, which were CD45RO-negative and positively selected for CCR7. TCRdb's table, derived via immunoSEQ multiplex PCR, lists solely in-frame clones and lacks some. The table has fewer than 1 million clones, 96% seen once; the top ten hold around 0.21%. Sequencing used naive CD8+ T cells sorted from blood. These receptors were obtained from a man aged 25 to 40 in good health.

The J gene is TRBJ2-3, the V gene TRBV28, with 7 bases fitting TRBD2. Trimming at V came to 2 bases and at J to 1 base, leaving 6 bases not matched to a gene. Germline CDR1 MDHEN, CDR2 SYDVKM. CDR3 length equals 16 residues. CDR3 in amino acids: CASSLGAGVGTDTQYF. The CDR3 DNA is TGTGCCAGCAGTTTAGGCGCGGGAGTGGGCACAGATACGCAGTATTTT.

V and J are TRBV2 and TRBJ2-3, with D possibly being TRBD1 (6 bases). CDR1 SNHLY and CDR2 FYNNEI come from the germline V gene. There are 16 residues in the CDR3. Trimming took 3 bases from V and 3 from J, leaving 16 bases between them. CDR3: CASSEWTDLVTDTQYF. Here the CDR3 DNA reads TGTGCCAGCAGTGAGTGGACAGATCTGGTAACAGATACGCAGTATTTT.

The chain has TRBV11-2 and TRBJ2-5, with D tentatively TRBD1 or TRBD2 (5 bases each). The V and J ends lost 6 bases and 5 bases respectively, with 22 bases between them. The CDR3 runs 16 residues. The germline gives CDR1 SGHAT, CDR2 FQNNGV. In DNA form, the CDR3 reads TGTGCCAGCAGATATAACCCGGGACCAATTTATGAGACCCAGTACTTC. Encoded protein: CASRYNPGPIYETQYF.

This chain links TRBV6-5 with TRBJ2-7, with D maybe TRBD1 (6 bases). Trimming shortened V by 6 bases and J by 6 bases, and 12 bases separated the two germline ends. Germline lookup yields CDR1 MNHEY and CDR2 SVGAGI. The CDR3 totals 12 residues. The CDR3 sequence: CASSLTGREQYF. CDR3 bases: TGTGCCAGCAGCCTGACAGGACGCGAGCAGTACTTC.

V usage is TRBV12-5 and J usage is TRBJ2-1, with a possible D match to TRBD1 (5 bases). The ends were cut back, 4 bases at V and 1 base at J, with 17 bases in the middle. Germline CDR1 LGHNT, CDR2 FRNRAP. There are 17 residues in the CDR3. The chain's CDR3 is CASGSITDSNSYNEQFF. CDR3 coding DNA: TGTGCTAGTGGTTCCATAACTGACAGTAATTCCTACAATGAGCAGTTCTTC.

This clone appeared once. This chain uses TRBV12-5 with TRBJ1-2, with D unclear. CDR3 length: 14 residues. From germline, CDR1 is LGHNT and CDR2 FRNRAP. Trimming left V 3 bases short and J 6 bases short, with 14 bases between. The CDR3 sequence is CASGFSPGRNGYTF. In nucleotides, the CDR3 is TGTGCTAGTGGTTTTTCCCCCGGGAGAAATGGCTACACCTTC.

The chain joins TRBV30 to TRBJ1-5, with D tentatively TRBD1 (5 bases). The germline gives CDR1 GTSNPN, CDR2 SVGIG (reference sequence). This CDR3 spans 14 amino acids. The V and J ends lost 0 bases and 4 bases respectively, with 10 bases between them. The CDR3 DNA is TGTGCCTGGAGTGTACGGGGGGAGAATCAGCCCCAGCATTTT. This translates into CAWSVRGENQPQHF.

The chain has TRBV6-6 and TRBJ1-5; D gene unclear. The germline CDR1 and CDR2 sequences are MNHNY and SVGAGI (reference sequence). With 8 bases removed from V and 9 bases from J, the gap between germline ends came to 23 bases. The length of the CDR3 is 15 residues. DNA for the CDR3: TGTGCCAGCTCCCCATTCTGGGAGGAGGAACTGCCCCAGCATTTT. The encoded protein is CASSPFWEEELPQHF.

The chain employs TRBV30 and TRBJ2-1, with D possibly matching TRBD2 (5 bases). The CDR3 has 16 residues. V shed 4 bases and J shed 2 bases, with 18 bases lying between them. In germline, CDR1 is GTSNPN, CDR2 SVGIG (reference sequence). The CDR3 sequence is CAWNLAAGAPYNEQFF. In nucleotides, the CDR3 is TGTGCCTGGAATCTAGCAGCAGGCGCTCCCTACAATGAGCAGTTCTTC. The whole variable domain, remainder taken from reference TRBV30 and TRBJ2-1, is SQTIHQWPATLVQPVGSPLSLECTVEGTSNPNLYWYRQAAGRGLQLLFYSVGIGQISSEVPQNLSASRPQDRQFILSSKKLLLSDSGFYLCAWNLAAGAPYNEQFFGPGTRLTVL.

The chain joins TRBV19 to TRBJ2-6, with D perhaps matching TRBD2 (5 bases). The CDR3 length is 18 residues. V was clipped by 5 bases and J by 0 bases, with 17 bases between them. Germline V gene lookup returns CDR1 LNHDA and CDR2 SQIVND (reference sequence). CDR3 coding DNA: TGTGCCAGTAGTCGGGGTGTAGTTTTAAGCTCTGGGGCCAACGTCCTGACTTTC. This codes for CASSRGVVLSSGANVLTF.

This clone was counted a single time. The gene calls are TRBV13 and TRBJ2-1; 7 nucleotides align to TRBD2. The V gene end was trimmed by 5 bases and the J gene end by 7 bases; junction bases not matched to a gene: 8. The germline V gene encodes CDR1 PRHDT and CDR2 FYEKMQ (reference sequence). This CDR3 is 14 amino acids long. CDR3 region: CASSETSSINEQFF. DNA of the CDR3: TGTGCCAGCAGCGAGACTAGCAGCATTAATGAGCAGTTCTTC. Filled out from reference TRBV13 and TRBJ2-1, the complete variable domain reads AAGVIQSPRHLIKEKRETATLKCYPIPRHDTVYWYQQGPGQDPQFLISFYEKMQSDKGSIPDRFSAQQFSDYHSELNMSSLELGDSALYFCASSETSSINEQFFGPGTRLTVL.

The gene calls are TRBV7-8 and TRBJ2-7, with 8 nucleotides matching TRBD2. The CDR3 length is 15 residues. V was clipped by 1 base and J by 0 bases; unmatched bases: 2. CDR1 is SGHVS, CDR2 FQNEAQ, per germline. CDR3 nucleotide sequence: TGTGCCAGCAGCTTAGAACTAGCGGCCTCCTACGAGCAGTACTTC. Protein sequence: CASSLELAASYEQYF.

The rearrangement uses TRBV5-1 and TRBJ2-3, with 7 positions matching TRBD2. Germline CDR1 reads SGHRS; CDR2 reads YFSETQ. This CDR3 contains 17 residues. J lost 3 bases, V lost 7 bases, and 17 bases had no gene match. This CDR3 reads CASAFIRAGSRTDTQYF. In DNA form, the CDR3 reads TGCGCCAGCGCCTTTATTCGAGCGGGAAGTAGAACAGATACGCAGTATTTT.

The chain combines TRBV7-6 with TRBJ2-1; maybe TRBD1 (6 bases). The CDR3 has 15 amino acids. Trimming removed 6 bases at V and 14 bases at J, with 26 bases between. Germline CDR1 and CDR2: SGHVS and FNYEAQ. In DNA, the CDR3 is TGTGCCAGCAGATTAACCCGGGGACATGATGAGCCGGAGTTCTTC. Its translation is CASRLTRGHDEPEFF.

The chain employs TRBV6-6 and TRBJ2-7; perhaps TRBD1 as D (5 bases). Trimming removed 7 bases from V and 3 bases from J, with 10 bases in between. Germline V lookup: CDR1 MNHNY, CDR2 SVGAGI (reference sequence). The CDR3 is 12 residues long. CDR3 sequence (DNA): TGTGCCAGCAAGGCCAGGGTCTACGAGCAGTACTTC. Amino acids: CASKARVYEQYF.

The chain carries TRBV11-3 and TRBJ2-3, with D perhaps matching TRBD2 (5 bases). The CDR3 runs 14 residues. Germline lookup yields CDR1 SGHNT and CDR2 YENEEA. V was pared by 5 bases and J by 2 bases, with 11 bases between. This CDR3 reads CASSPPGITDTQYF. The CDR3 DNA follows: TGTGCCAGCAGCCCACCGGGAATCACAGATACGCAGTATTTT.